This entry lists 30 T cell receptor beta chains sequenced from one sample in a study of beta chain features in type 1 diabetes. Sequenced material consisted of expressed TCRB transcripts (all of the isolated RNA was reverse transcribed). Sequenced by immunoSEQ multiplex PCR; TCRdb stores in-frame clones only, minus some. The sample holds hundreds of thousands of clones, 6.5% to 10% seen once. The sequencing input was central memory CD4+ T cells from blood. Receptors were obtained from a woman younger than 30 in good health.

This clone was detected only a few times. DNA for the CDR3: TGTGCCAGCAGAGGTAGAAGGGCCCCCTACGAGCAGTACTTC. This translates into CASRGRRAPYEQYF. The chain combines TRBV7-9 with TRBJ2-7; no clear D gene. CDR3 length: 14 residues. CDR1 is SEHNR, CDR2 FQNEAQ, per germline (reference sequence). Trimming pared 6 bases from V and 2 bases from J, leaving 14 bases between.

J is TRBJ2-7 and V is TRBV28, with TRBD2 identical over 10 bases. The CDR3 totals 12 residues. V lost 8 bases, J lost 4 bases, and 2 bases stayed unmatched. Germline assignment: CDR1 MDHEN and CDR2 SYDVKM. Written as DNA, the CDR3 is TGTGCCAGCGGGACTAGCGCTTACGAGCAGTACTTC. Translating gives CASGTSAYEQYF.

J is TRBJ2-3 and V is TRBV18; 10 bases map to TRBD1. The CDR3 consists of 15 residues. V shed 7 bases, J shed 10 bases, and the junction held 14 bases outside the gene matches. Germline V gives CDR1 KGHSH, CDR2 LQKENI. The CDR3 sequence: CASFPGTGEATPQYF. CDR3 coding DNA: TGTGCCAGCTTCCCAGGGACAGGGGAAGCCACGCCGCAGTATTTT.

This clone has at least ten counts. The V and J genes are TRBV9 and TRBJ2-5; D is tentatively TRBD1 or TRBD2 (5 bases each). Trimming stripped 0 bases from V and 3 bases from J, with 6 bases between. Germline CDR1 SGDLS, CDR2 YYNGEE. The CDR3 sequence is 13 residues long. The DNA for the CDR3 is TGTGCCAGCAGCGTAGGAGGGGAAGAGACCCAGTACTTC. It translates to CASSVGGEETQYF.

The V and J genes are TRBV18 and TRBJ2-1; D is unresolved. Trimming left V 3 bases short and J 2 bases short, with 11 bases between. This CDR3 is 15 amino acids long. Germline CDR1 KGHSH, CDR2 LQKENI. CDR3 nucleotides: TGTGCCAGCTCACCCGCGGATACCACCTACAATGAGCAGTTCTTC. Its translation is CASSPADTTYNEQFF.

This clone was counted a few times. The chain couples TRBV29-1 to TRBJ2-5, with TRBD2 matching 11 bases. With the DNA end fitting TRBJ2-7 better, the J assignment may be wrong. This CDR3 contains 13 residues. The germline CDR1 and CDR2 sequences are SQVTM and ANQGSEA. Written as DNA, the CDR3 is TGCAGCGTTGTCACTAGCGGGGGCGGCGAGCAGTACTTC. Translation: CSVVTSGGGEQYF.

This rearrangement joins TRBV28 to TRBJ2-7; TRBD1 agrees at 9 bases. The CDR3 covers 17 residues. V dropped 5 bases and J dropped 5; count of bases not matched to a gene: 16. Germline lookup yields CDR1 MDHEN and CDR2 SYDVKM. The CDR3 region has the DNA TGTGCCAGCAGTGCTCTGCGGCCGGGACAGGGAGGGAACGAGCAGTACTTC. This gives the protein CASSALRPGQGGNEQYF.

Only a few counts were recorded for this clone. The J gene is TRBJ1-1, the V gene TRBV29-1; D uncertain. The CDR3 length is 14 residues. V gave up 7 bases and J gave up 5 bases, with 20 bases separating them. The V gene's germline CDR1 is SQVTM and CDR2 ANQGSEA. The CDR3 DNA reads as TGCAGCGCCGGGCGAGGGAACCTCTTGACTGAAGCTTTCTTT. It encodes CSAGRGNLLTEAFF.

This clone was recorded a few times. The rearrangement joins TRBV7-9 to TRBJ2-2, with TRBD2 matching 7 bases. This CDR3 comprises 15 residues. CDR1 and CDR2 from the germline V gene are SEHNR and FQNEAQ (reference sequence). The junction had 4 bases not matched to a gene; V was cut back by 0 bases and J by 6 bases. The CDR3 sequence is CASSLARSGAGELFF. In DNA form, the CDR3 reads TGTGCCAGCAGCTTAGCTCGAAGCGGGGCCGGGGAGCTGTTTTTT. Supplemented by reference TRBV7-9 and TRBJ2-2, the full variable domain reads DTGVSQNPRHKITKRGQNVTFRCDPISEHNRLYWYRQTLGQGPEFLTYFQNEAQLEKSRLLSDRFSAERPKGSFSTLEIQRTEQGDSAMYLCASSLARSGAGELFFGEGSRLTVL.

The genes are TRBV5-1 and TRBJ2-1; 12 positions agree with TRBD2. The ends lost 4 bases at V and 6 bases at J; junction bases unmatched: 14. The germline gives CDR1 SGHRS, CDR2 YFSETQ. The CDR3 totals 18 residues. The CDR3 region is CASSAGVTSGSLVNEQFF. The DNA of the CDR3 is TGCGCCAGCAGCGCCGGGGTGACTAGCGGGAGTTTGGTCAATGAGCAGTTCTTC.

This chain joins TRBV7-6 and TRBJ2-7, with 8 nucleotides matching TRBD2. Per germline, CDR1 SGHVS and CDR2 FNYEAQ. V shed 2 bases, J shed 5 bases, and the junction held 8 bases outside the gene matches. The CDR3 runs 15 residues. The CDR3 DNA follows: TGTGCCAGCAGCTTACGTCCGGGGGGGCAAGACGAGCAGTACTTC. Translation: CASSLRPGGQDEQYF. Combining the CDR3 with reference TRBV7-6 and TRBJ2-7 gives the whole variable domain GAGVSQSPRYKVTKRGQDVALRCDPISGHVSLYWYRQALGQGPEFLTYFNYEAQQDKSGLPNDRFSAERPEGSISTLTIQRTEQRDSAMYRCASSLRPGGQDEQYFGPGTRLTVT.

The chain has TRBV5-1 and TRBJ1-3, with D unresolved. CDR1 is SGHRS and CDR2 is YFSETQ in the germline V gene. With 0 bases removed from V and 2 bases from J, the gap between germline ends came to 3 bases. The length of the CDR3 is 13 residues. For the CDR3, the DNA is TGCGCCAGCAGCTTGGTGGCTGGAAACACCATATATTTT. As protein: CASSLVAGNTIYF.

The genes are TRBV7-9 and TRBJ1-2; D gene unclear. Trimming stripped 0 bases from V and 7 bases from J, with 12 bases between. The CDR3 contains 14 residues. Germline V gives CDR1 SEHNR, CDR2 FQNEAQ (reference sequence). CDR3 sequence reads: CASSLANLGGGYTF. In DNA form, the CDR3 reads TGTGCCAGCAGCTTAGCTAATCTGGGAGGTGGCTACACCTTC.

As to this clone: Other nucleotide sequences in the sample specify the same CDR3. The CDR3 sequence: CASSSAYEQYF. The CDR3 DNA reads TGCGCCAGCAGCTCTGCCTACGAGCAGTACTTC. The chain links TRBV5-1 to TRBJ2-7; D not resolved. CDR1 and CDR2 from the germline V gene are SGHRS and YFSETQ. The CDR3 covers 11 residues. With 3 bases removed from V and 2 bases from J, the gap between germline ends came to 3 bases.

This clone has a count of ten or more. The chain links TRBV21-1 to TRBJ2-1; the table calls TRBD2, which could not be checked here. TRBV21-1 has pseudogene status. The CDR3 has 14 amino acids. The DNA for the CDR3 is TGTGCCAGCAGCAAATGGACTAGCGTCAATGAGCAGTTCTTC. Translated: CASSKWTSVNEQFF.

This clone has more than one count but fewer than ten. The CDR3 loop reads CASSPRLSGAYEQYF. The DNA of the CDR3 is TGTGCCAGCAGCCCACGACTATCAGGGGCCTACGAGCAGTACTTC. The J gene is TRBJ2-7, the V gene TRBV7-2; tentatively, D is TRBD1 (6 bases). V was trimmed by 5 bases and J by 2 bases, leaving 16 bases between them. The CDR3 is made up of 15 amino acids. The germline V gene encodes CDR1 SGHTA and CDR2 FQGNSA.

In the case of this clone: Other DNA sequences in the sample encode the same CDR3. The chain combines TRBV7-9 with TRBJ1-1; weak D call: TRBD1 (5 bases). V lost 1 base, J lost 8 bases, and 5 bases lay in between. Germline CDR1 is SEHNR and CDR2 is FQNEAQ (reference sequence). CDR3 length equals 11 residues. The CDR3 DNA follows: TGTGCCAGCAGCTTAGACAGGGAAGCTTTCTTT. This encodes CASSLDREAFF.

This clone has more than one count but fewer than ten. This CDR3 reads CASSGTRDTQHF. In DNA, the CDR3 is TGTGCCAGCAGTGGGACCAGGGATACCCAGCATTTT. The V gene is TRBV28, the J gene TRBJ1-5; D is possibly TRBD1 (5 bases). V was cut by 5 bases and J by 11 bases, with 13 bases left in between. Germline CDR1 and CDR2: MDHEN and SYDVKM. This CDR3 is 12 amino acids long.

In DNA form, the CDR3 reads TGTGCCAGCAGCTTAGCCCGATTCGGACTAGCGGGGGCTCTCGCCAATGAGCAGTTCTTC. Its protein is CASSLARFGLAGALANEQFF. The chain links TRBV7-2 to TRBJ2-1; 13 bases agree with TRBD2. V trimming: 0 bases; J trimming: 6 bases; junction bases outside the gene matches: 14. Per germline, CDR1 SGHTA and CDR2 FQGNSA. The CDR3 length is 20 residues.

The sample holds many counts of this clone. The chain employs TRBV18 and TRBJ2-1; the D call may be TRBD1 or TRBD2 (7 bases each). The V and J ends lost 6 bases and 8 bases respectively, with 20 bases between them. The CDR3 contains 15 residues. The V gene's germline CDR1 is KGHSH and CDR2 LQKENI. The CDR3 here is CASSPQGGQGDEQFF. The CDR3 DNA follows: TGTGCCAGCTCGCCGCAGGGGGGGCAAGGCGATGAGCAGTTCTTC.

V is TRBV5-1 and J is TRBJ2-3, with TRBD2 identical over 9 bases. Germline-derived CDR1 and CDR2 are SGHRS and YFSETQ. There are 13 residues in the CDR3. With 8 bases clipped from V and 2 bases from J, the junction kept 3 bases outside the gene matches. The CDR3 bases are TGCGCCAGGACTAGCGGACTCACAGATACGCAGTATTTT. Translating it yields CARTSGLTDTQYF.

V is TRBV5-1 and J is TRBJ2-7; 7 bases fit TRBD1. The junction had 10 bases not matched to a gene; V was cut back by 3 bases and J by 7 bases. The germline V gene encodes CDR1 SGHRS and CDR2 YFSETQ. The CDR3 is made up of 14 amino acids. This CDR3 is CASSSGTAKAEQYF. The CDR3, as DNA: TGCGCCAGCAGCTCCGGGACAGCCAAGGCTGAGCAGTACTTC. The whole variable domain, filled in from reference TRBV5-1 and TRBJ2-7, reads KAGVTQTPRYLIKTRGQQVTLSCSPISGHRSVSWYQQTPGQGLQFLFEYFSETQRNKGNFPGRFSGRQFSNSRSEMNVSTLELGDSALYLCASSSGTAKAEQYFGPGTRLTVT.

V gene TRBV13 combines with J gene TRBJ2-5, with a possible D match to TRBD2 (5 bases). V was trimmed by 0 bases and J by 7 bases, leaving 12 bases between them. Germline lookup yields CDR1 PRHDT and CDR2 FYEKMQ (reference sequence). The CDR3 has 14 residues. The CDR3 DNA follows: TGTGCCAGCAGCTTAGGCCTCCAGAGGGCGACCCAGTACTTC. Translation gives CASSLGLQRATQYF.

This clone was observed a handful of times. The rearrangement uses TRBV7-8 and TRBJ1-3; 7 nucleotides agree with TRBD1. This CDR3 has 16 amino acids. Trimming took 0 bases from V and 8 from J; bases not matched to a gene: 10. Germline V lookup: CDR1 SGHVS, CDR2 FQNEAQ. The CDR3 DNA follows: TGTGCCAGCAGCTTAGCCCCAGGGGGTGGATCGGACACCATATATTTT. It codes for CASSLAPGGGSDTIYF.

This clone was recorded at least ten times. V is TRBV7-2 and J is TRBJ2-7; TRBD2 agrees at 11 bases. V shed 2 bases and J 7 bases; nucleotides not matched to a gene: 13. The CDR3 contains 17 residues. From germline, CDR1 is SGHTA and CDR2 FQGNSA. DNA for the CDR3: TGTGCCAGCAGCTTATTTCGGTCGGGACTAGCGGAATTGGAGCAGTACTTC. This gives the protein CASSLFRSGLAELEQYF.

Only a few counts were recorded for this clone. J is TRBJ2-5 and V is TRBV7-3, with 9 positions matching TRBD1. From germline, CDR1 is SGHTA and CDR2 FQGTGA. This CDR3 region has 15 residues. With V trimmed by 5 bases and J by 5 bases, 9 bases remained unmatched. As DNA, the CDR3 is TGTGCCAGCAGCCAAGGGACAGGGCTTGGGGAGACCCAGTACTTC. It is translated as CASSQGTGLGETQYF.

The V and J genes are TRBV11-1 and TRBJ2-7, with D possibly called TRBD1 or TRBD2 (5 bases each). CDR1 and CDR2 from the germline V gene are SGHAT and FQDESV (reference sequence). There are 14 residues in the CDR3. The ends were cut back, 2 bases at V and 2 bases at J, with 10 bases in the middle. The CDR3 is CASSLLPGPYEQYF. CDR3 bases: TGTGCCAGCAGCTTATTGCCGGGACCCTACGAGCAGTACTTC.

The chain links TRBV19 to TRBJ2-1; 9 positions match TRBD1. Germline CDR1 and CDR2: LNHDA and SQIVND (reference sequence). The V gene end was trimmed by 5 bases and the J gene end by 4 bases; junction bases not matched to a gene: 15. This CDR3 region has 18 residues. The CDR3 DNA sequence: TGTGCCAGTAGTCTCCGGGACAGGGAAGGCTATCCTTACAATGAGCAGTTCTTC. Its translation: CASSLRDREGYPYNEQFF.

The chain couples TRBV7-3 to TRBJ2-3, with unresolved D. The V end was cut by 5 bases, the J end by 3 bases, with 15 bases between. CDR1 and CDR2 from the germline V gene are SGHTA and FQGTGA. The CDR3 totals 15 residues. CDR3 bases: TGTGCCAGCAGCCCATCGAGTACTCCAACAGATACGCAGTATTTT. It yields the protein CASSPSSTPTDTQYF.

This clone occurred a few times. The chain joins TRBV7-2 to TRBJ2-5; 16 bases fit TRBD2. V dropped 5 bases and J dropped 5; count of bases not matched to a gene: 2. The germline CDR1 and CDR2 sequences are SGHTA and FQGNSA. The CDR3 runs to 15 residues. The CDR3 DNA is TGTGCCAGCAGCCCGGGACTAGCGGGAGGGGAGACCCAGTACTTC. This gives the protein CASSPGLAGGETQYF.